The clone carrying this TCR beta chain has a single count. Antigen specificity is unknown. The data are from a study of blood T cells in healthy people across ages. CDR1 and CDR2 from the germline V gene are SGHRS and YFSETQ. The V end lost 2 bases, the J end lost 1 base, and 10 bases lay between the germline ends. The CDR3 loop spans 16 amino acids. Study-wide findings and caveats: Roughly linear age-related decline in beta diversity appeared, significant by age around 36. Greater diversity and more naive CD4+ cells were seen in long-lived donors than in aged donors.

A second PCR of roughly 7 to 11 cycles used a sample-barcoded 5' primer and a J-beta primer mix. TCRdb re-called the 5' RACE reads with MiXCR, one entry per CDR3 protein. This table has some 1.8 million distinct CDR3 sequences, roughly two fifths appearing once. The chain joins TRBV5-1 to TRBJ2-6; D gene uncertain. The material sequenced was blood. This TCR came from a human donor in good health. CDR3 DNA: TGCGCCAGCAGCTTCCGTTTCCCTTCTGGGGCCAACGTCCTGACTTTC. This sequence encodes CASSFRFPSGANVLTF.